The clone carrying this T cell receptor beta chain has only one observation. What it recognizes is unknown. These data belong to a study of cytomegalovirus exposure and HLA in healthy donors. Points from the study as a whole: A likely sequencing artifact accounted for one observed cluster of highly shared sequence variants.

Primers for the PCR totalled 60 Vbeta and 13 Jbeta. The table came from immunoSEQ multiplex PCR; TCRdb's copy has only in-frame clones and leaves some out. Of around 67,000 clones listed, roughly 74% were seen once; the top ten hold 7.8%. The sample was PBMCs. The clonotype originates from a man aged 18 to 35 in good health and CMV-seropositive.

CDR3 DNA sequence: TGTGCCAGTAGTATTCAGGGCTTGACCAATGAGCAGTTCTTC. Its protein is CASSIQGLTNEQFF. The chain carries TRBV19 and TRBJ2-1, with a tentative D call TRBD1 (5 bases). Germline CDR1 reads LNHDA; CDR2 reads SQIVND (reference sequence). V lost 3 bases and J lost 6, with 12 bases in between. This CDR3 region has 14 residues.